This passage covers 13 T cell receptor beta chains from one sample sequenced in a study of blood T cell repertoires in COVID-19 (dated by TCRdb to the early 2020s). The library came from the immunoSEQ multiplex PCR assay. TCRdb limited this immuneACCESS table to in-frame rearrangements with V and J called. A share of clones is missing; checked studies link under half to unresolved V genes, and the rest is unexplained. This sample holds 90,000 to 140,000 clones; around 74% were observed only once. Roughly 21% of the sample goes to the ten largest clones. The material sequenced was peripheral blood. The origin of the receptors is a woman aged 70-85 years with acute or convalescent COVID-19.

V usage is TRBV5-1 and J usage is TRBJ1-1, with D possibly being TRBD1 (6 bases). The V gene lost 5 bases and the J gene lost 1 base, with 15 bases spanning the gap. CDR1 SGHRS and CDR2 YFSETQ come from the germline V gene. There are 15 residues in the CDR3. CDR3 residues: CASRLDRSKNTEAFF. The CDR3 DNA is TGCGCCAGCAGACTTGACAGGTCCAAGAACACTGAAGCTTTCTTT.

This clone has only a few counts. The chain joins TRBV4-2 to TRBJ1-1, with a weak D call TRBD1 (5 bases). This CDR3 has 17 amino acids. CDR1 and CDR2 from the germline V gene are LGHNA and YNFKEQ. With 4 bases removed from V and 1 base from J, the gap between germline ends came to 19 bases. Here the CDR3 DNA reads TGTGCCAGCAGCCGTGGAATGGGGGGATTGGGGAACACTGAAGCTTTCTTT. Its translation is CASSRGMGGLGNTEAFF.

J is TRBJ1-4 and V is TRBV6-5, with a possible D match to TRBD1 (5 bases). The CDR3 has 16 amino acids. Looked up from germline, CDR1 is MNHEY and CDR2 is SVGAGI. Trimming removed 0 bases from V and 7 bases from J, with 15 bases in between. The DNA of the CDR3 is TGTGCCAGCAGTTACTCGGCGGGGGGAAGCGGTGAAAAACTGTTTTTT. Protein product: CASSYSAGGSGEKLFF.

This clone has a handful of counts. The rearrangement links TRBV30 to TRBJ1-2, with unresolved D. Looked up from germline, CDR1 is GTSNPN and CDR2 is SVGIG (reference sequence). This CDR3 is built from 12 residues. The V and J ends lost 2 bases and 4 bases respectively, with 8 bases between them. CDR3 sequence (DNA): TGTGCCTGGAGTTTCGCGAGCTATGGCTACACCTTC. Residues: CAWSFASYGYTF. Looking up the rest from reference TRBV30 and TRBJ1-2 gives the full variable domain: SQTIHQWPATLVQPVGSPLSLECTVEGTSNPNLYWYRQAAGRGLQLLFYSVGIGQISSEVPQNLSASRPQDRQFILSSKKLLLSDSGFYLCAWSFASYGYTFGSGTRLTVV.

The genes are TRBV11-3 and TRBJ2-2; 8 bases agree with TRBD1. V trimming: 5 bases; J trimming: 0 bases; junction bases outside the gene matches: 8. The length of the CDR3 is 17 residues. Germline CDR1 SGHNT, CDR2 YENEEA. The CDR3 DNA reads as TGTGCCAGCAGCGGGACAGGAAATTTTCCGAACACCGGGGAGCTGTTTTTT. Translation gives CASSGTGNFPNTGELFF.

The chain has TRBV5-1 and TRBJ1-4, with TRBD1 identical over 9 bases. V shed 3 bases, J shed 0 bases, and the junction held 6 bases outside the gene matches. CDR3 length: 17 residues. Per germline, CDR1 SGHRS and CDR2 YFSETQ. The CDR3 region has the DNA TGCGCCAGCAGCTACGGACAGGGGTTTGCAACTAATGAAAAACTGTTTTTT. This translates into CASSYGQGFATNEKLFF.

The genes are TRBV30 and TRBJ1-5, with 7 bases matching TRBD1. This CDR3 region has 13 residues. Per germline, CDR1 GTSNPN and CDR2 SVGIG (reference sequence). V gave up 3 bases and J gave up 7 bases; unmatched junction bases: 6. The CDR3 DNA is TGTGCCTGGAGCGACAGGGATAACCAGCCCCAGCATTTT. As protein: CAWSDRDNQPQHF.

There are a few counts of this clone. The J gene is TRBJ2-1, the V gene TRBV5-4; 10 bases match TRBD2. J was trimmed by 5 bases and V by 7 bases; bases with no gene match: 6. CDR1 SGHNT and CDR2 YYREEE come from the germline V gene (reference sequence). This CDR3 is built from 14 residues. The CDR3 bases are TGTGCCAGCTTTACTAGCGGGGAACACAATGAGCAGTTCTTC. Translating it yields CASFTSGEHNEQFF. The full variable domain, with the rest looked up from reference TRBV5-4 and TRBJ2-1, is ETGVTQSPTHLIKTRGQQVTLRCSSQSGHNTVSWYQQALGQGPQFIFQYYREEENGRGNFPPRFSGLQFPNYSSELNVNALELDDSALYLCASFTSGEHNEQFFGPGTRLTVL.

J is TRBJ2-3 and V is TRBV6-5, with a weak D call TRBD1 (7 bases). The CDR3 has 14 amino acids. From germline, CDR1 is MNHEY and CDR2 SVGAGI. The ends were cut back, 2 bases at V and 7 bases at J, with 13 bases in the middle. This CDR3 is CASSYQGGRYTQYF. In DNA form, the CDR3 reads TGTGCCAGCAGTTACCAGGGGGGCCGGTATACGCAGTATTTT.

This clone came up a few times. The chain uses TRBV4-2 and TRBJ2-1; TRBD2 matches at 9 bases. Germline V gene data show CDR1 as LGHNA and CDR2 as YNFKEQ. The CDR3 consists of 15 residues. Germline trimming cut 4 bases from V and 8 bases from J; bases unmatched to any gene: 9. The chain's CDR3 is CASSLGSGGRDEQFF. CDR3 coding DNA: TGTGCCAGCAGCCTTGGAAGCGGGGGGAGAGATGAGCAGTTCTTC.

The CDR3: CAARGLPQETQYF. The CDR3 nucleotides read TGTGCCGCGCGGGGGCTTCCACAAGAGACCCAGTACTTC. This sequence joins TRBV6-5 and TRBJ2-5, with D maybe TRBD2 (7 bases). This CDR3 comprises 13 residues. The V end was cut by 11 bases, the J end by 2 bases, with 15 bases between. Per germline, CDR1 MNHEY and CDR2 SVGAGI.

V and J are TRBV7-2 and TRBJ2-3; weak D call: TRBD2 (7 bases). V gave up 4 bases and J gave up 6 bases, with 14 bases separating them. This CDR3 contains 14 residues. In germline, CDR1 is SGHTA, CDR2 FQGNSA. The CDR3 nucleotides read TGTGCCAGCAGCTCCGCAAGGGGGGGGGATACGCAGTATTTT. Translation gives CASSSARGGDTQYF.

The rearrangement links TRBV7-2 to TRBJ1-1, with D perhaps matching TRBD1 (6 bases). This CDR3 has 17 residues. Germline loops: CDR1 SGHTA, CDR2 FQGNSA. Trimming cost V 0 bases and J 5 bases, with 19 bases left between them. CDR3 sequence: CASSLARGRTGWTEAFF. CDR3 coding DNA: TGTGCCAGCAGCTTAGCTCGGGGACGAACAGGGTGGACTGAAGCTTTCTTT.